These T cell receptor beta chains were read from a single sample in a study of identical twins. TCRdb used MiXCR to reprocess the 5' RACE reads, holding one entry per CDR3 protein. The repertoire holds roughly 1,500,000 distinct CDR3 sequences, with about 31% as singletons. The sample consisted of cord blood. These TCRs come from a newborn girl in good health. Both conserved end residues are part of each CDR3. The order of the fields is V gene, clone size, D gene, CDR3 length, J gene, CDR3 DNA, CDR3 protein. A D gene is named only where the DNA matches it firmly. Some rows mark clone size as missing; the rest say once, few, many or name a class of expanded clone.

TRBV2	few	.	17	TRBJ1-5	TGTGCCAGCAGTAGTAATCCCCAGCAGGGTCCGAATCAGCCCCAGCATTTT	CASSSNPQQGPNQPQHF
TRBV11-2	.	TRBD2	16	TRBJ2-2	TGTGCCAGCAGCTCTCTGCGGGGGGGCGGCACCGGGGAGCTGTTTTTT	CASSSLRGGGTGELFF
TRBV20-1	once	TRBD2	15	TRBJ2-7	TGCAGTGCTACCCTAGCGGGGCCCTTCGGGAATGAGCAGTACTTC	CSATLAGPFGNEQYF
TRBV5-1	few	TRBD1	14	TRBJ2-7	TGCGCCAGCAGCGGCCAGACAGGGAGCTACGAGCAGTACTTC	CASSGQTGSYEQYF
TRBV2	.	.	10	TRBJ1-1	TGTGCCAGCCTTGGGTCCGAAGCTTTCTTT	CASLGSEAFF
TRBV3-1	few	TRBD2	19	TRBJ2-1	TGTGCCAGCAGCCAAGAGAGGGTAGCGGGGGGGCTTCGGAACAATGAGCAGTTCTTC	CASSQERVAGGLRNNEQFF
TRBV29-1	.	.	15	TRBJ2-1	TGCAGCGTTGGGCCCCCAGACTCAATAAGGAATGAGCAGTTCTTC	CSVGPPDSIRNEQFF
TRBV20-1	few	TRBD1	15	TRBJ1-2	TGCAGTGCTAGCCGGACAGGGTCAACCCTCGGAGGCTACACCTTC	CSASRTGSTLGGYTF
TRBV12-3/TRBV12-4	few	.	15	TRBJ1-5	TGTGCCAGCAGTTTCGGGGGTTGGGAGAATCAGCCCCAGCATTTT	CASSFGGWENQPQHF
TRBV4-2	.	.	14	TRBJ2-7	TGTGCCAGCAGCCCTTGGGGCAACTCCTACGAGCAGTACTTC	CASSPWGNSYEQYF
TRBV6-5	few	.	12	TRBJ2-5	TGTGCCATACTACAGGGTCGGGAGACCCAGTACTTC	CAILQGRETQYF
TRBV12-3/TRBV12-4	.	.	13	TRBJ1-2	TGTGCCACCTCACAGGGAGCTAACTATGGCTACACCTTC	CATSQGANYGYTF
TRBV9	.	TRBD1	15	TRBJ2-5	TGTGCCAGCAGCGCGGGACAGGGGGTAGCAGAGACCCAGTACTTC	CASSAGQGVAETQYF
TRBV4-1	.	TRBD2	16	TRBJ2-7	TGCGCCAGCAGCCATCTAGCGGGAGTGCCCTCCTACGAGCAGTACTTC	CASSHLAGVPSYEQYF
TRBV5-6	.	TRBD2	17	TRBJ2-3	TGTGCCAGCAGCTTGGTGAGAGCGGGGGGGCGCACAGATGCGCAGTATTTT	CASSLVRAGGRTDAQYF
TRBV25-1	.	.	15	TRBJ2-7	TGTGCCAGCAGTGGACAGGTGGGGGTTTTGAACGAGCAGTACTTC	CASSGQVGVLNEQYF
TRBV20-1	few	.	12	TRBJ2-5	TGCAGTGCTAGAGATTATAGGGAGACCCAGTACTTC	CSARDYRETQYF
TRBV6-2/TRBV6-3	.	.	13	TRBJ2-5	TGTGCCAGCAGTGCACCAATACGGGACGCGCAGTACTTC	CASSAPIRDAQYF